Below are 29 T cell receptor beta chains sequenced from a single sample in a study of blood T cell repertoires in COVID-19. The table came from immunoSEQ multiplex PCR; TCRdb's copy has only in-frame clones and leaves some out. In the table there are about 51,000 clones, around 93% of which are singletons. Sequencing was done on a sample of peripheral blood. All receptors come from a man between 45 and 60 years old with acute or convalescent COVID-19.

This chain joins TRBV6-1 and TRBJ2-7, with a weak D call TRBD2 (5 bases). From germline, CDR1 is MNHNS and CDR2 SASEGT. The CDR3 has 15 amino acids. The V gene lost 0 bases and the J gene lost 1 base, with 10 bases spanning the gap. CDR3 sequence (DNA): TGTGCCAGCAGTGAAGCGCTTCGGGGATCCTACGAGCAGTACTTC. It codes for CASSEALRGSYEQYF.

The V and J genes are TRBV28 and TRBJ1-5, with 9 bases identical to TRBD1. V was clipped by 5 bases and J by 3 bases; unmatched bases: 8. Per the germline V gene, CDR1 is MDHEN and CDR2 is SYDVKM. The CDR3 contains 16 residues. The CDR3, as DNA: TGTGCCAGCAGTCCCGGGGACAGGGAATTCAATCAGCCCCAGCATTTT. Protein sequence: CASSPGDREFNQPQHF.

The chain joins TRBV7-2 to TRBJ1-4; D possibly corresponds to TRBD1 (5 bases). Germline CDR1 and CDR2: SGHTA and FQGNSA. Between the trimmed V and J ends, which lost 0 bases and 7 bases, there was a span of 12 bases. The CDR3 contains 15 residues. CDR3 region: CASSLAWTNGEKLFF. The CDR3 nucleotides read TGTGCCAGCAGCTTAGCTTGGACAAACGGTGAAAAACTGTTTTTT.

The CDR3 DNA follows: TGTGCCAGCAAATGGGGAGGGGCCACTGAAGCTTTCTTT. Translated: CASKWGGATEAFF. This chain links TRBV7-2 with TRBJ1-1; tentatively, D is TRBD1 (5 bases). CDR1 is SGHTA, CDR2 FQGNSA, per germline. This CDR3 has 13 amino acids. Trimming took 7 bases from V and 4 from J, leaving 13 bases between them.

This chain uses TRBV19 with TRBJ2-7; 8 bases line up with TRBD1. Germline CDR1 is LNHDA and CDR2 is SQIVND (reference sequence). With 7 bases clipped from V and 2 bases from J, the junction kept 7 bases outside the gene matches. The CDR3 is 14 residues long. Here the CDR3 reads CASNQQGVAYEQYF. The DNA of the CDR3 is TGTGCCAGTAACCAACAGGGGGTGGCCTACGAGCAGTACTTC.

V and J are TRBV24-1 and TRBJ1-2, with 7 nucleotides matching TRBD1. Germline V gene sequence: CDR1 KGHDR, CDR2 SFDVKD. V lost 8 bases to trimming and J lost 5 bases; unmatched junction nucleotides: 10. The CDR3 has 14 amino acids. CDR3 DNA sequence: TGTGCCACCATTTTTTCACAGGGGTTATATGGCTACACCTTC. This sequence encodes CATIFSQGLYGYTF.

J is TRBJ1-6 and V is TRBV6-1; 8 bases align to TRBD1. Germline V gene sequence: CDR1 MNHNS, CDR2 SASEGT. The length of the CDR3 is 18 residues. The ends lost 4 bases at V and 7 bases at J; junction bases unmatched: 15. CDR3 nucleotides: TGTGCCAGCAGTGGACAGGGGCCTCTTTCCTCGGTCAATTCACCCCTCCACTTT. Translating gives CASSGQGPLSSVNSPLHF.

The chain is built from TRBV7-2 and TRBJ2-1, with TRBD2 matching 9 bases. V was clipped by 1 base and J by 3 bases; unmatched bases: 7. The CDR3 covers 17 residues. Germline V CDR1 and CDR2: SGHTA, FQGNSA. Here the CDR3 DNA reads TGTGCCAGCAGCTTAGTTTTGGGCGGGGGGGTCTACAATGAGCAGTTCTTC. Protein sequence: CASSLVLGGGVYNEQFF.

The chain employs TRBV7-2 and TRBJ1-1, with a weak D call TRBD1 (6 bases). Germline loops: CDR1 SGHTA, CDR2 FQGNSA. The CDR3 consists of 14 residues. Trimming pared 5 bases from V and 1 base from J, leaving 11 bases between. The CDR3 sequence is CASSASQGNTEAFF. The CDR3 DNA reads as TGTGCCAGCAGCGCCTCACAGGGGAACACTGAAGCTTTCTTT.

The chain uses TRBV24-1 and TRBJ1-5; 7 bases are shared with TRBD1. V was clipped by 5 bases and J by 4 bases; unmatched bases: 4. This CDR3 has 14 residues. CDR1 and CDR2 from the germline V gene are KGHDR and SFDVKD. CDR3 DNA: TGTGCCACCAGTGCCCCGGGACAGAATCAGCCCCAGCATTTT. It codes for CATSAPGQNQPQHF.

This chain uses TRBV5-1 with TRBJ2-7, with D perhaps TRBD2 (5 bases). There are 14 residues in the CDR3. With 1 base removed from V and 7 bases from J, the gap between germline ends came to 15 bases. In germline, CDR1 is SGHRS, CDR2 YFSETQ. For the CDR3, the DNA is TGCGCCAGCAGCTTGTTGTCTTCGGGGTTGGAGCAGTACTTC. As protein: CASSLLSSGLEQYF.

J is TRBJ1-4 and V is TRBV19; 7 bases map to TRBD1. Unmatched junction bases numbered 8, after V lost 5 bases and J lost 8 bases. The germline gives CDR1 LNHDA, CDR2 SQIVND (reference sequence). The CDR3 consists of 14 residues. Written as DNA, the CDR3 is TGTGCCAGTAGTGCCCGGACAGGAGGAGAAAAACTGTTTTTT. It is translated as CASSARTGGEKLFF.

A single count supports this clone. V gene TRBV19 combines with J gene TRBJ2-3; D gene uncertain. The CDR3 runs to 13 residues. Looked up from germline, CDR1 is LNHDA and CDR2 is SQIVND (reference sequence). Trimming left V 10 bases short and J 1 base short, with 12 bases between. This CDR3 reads CATSEIGTDTQYF. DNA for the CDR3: TGTGCCACCTCTGAGATTGGCACAGATACGCAGTATTTT.

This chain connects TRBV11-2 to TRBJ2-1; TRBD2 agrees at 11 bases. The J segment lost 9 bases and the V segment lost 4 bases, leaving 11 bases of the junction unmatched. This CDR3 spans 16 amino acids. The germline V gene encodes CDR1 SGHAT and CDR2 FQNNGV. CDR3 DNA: TGTGCCAGCAGCTCGACTTTAGCGGGGGGGCCGGTTGAGCAGTTCTTC. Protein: CASSSTLAGGPVEQFF.

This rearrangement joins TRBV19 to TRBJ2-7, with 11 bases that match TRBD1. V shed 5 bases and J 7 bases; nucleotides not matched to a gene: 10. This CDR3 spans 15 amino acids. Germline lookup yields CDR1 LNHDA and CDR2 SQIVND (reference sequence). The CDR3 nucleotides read TGTGCCAGTAGTTCCAGGACAGGGGGCCTTGATGAGCAGTACTTC. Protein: CASSSRTGGLDEQYF.

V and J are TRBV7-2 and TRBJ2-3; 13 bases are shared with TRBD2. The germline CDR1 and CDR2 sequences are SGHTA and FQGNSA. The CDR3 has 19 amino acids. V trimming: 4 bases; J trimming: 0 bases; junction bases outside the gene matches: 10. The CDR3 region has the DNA TGTGCCAGCAGCTCAATGACTAGCGGGGGGCCTCTCAGCACAGATACGCAGTATTTT. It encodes CASSSMTSGGPLSTDTQYF.

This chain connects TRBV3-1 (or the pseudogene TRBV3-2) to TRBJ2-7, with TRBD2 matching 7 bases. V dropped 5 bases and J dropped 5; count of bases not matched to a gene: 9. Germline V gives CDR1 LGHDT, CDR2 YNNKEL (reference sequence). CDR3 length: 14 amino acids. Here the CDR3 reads CASSSRGGMNEQYF. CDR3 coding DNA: TGTGCCAGCAGCAGTCGGGGAGGGATGAACGAGCAGTACTTC.

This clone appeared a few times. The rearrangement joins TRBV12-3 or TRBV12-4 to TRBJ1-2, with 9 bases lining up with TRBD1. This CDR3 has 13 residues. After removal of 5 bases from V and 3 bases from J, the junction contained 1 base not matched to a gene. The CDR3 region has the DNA TGTGCCAGCAGTGGACAGGGGTACTATGGCTACACCTTC. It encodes CASSGQGYYGYTF.

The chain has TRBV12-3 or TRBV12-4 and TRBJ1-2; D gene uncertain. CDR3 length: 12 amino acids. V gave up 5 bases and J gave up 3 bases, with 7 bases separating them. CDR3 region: CASSTNYYGYTF. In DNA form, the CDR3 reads TGTGCCAGCAGTACCAACTACTATGGCTACACCTTC.

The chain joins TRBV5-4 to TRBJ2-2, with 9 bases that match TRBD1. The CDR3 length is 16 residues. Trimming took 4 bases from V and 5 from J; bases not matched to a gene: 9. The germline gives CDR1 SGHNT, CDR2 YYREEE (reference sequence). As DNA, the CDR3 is TGTGCCAGCAGCCCAACTGCGACAGGGGGTACCGGGGAGCTGTTTTTT. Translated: CASSPTATGGTGELFF.

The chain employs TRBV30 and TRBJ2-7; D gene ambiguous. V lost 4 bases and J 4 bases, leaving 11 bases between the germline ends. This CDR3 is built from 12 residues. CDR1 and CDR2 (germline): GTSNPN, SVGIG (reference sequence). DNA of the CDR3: TGTGCCTGGAACGACGGAGTTTACGAGCAGTACTTC. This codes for CAWNDGVYEQYF.

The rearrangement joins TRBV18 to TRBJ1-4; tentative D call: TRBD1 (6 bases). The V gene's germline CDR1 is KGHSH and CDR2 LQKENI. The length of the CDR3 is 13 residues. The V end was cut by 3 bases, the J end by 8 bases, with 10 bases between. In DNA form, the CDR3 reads TGTGCCAGCTCACCGCAGGGGTGGGAAAAACTGTTTTTT. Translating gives CASSPQGWEKLFF.

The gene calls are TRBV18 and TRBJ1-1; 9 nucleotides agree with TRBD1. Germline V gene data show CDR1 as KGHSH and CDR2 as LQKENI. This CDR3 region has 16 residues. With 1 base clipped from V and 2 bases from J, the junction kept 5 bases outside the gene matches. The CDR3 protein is CASSPLSDRGNTEAFF. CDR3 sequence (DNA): TGTGCCAGCTCACCACTTTCGGACAGGGGTAACACTGAAGCTTTCTTT.

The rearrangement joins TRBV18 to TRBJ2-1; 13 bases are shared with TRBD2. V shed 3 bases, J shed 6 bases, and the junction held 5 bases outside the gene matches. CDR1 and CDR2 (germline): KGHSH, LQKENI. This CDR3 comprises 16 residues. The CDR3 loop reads CASSPGTSGVSNEQFF. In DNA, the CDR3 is TGTGCCAGCTCACCCGGGACTAGCGGGGTGAGCAATGAGCAGTTCTTC.

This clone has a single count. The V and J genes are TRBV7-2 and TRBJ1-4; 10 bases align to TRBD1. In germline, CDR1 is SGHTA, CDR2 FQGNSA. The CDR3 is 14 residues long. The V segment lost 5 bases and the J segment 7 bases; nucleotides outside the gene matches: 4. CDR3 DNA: TGTGCCAGCAGCCAGGACAGGGGGGGTGAAAAACTGTTTTTT. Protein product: CASSQDRGGEKLFF.

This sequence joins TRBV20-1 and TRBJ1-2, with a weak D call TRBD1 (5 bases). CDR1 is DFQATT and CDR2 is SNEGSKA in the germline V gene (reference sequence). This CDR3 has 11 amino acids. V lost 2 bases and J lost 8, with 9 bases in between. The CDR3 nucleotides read TGCAGTGCTAGAAACAGGATCGGCTACACCTTC. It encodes CSARNRIGYTF.

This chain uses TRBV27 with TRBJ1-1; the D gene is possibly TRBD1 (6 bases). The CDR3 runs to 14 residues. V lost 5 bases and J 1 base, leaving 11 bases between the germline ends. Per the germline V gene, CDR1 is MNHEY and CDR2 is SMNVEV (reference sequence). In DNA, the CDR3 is TGTGCCAGCAGTCTTACGACAGGGAACACTGAAGCTTTCTTT. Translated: CASSLTTGNTEAFF.

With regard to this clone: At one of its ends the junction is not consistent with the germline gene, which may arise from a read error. The DNA for the CDR3 is TGTGCCAGCAGCCTAGCGGGGCTTCAAGAGACCCAGTACTTC. Encoded protein: CASSLAGLQETQYF. The chain is built from TRBV7-9 and TRBJ2-5; TRBD2 agrees at 9 bases. The CDR3 has 14 amino acids. The germline V gene has CDR1 SEHNR and CDR2 FQNEAQ (reference sequence).

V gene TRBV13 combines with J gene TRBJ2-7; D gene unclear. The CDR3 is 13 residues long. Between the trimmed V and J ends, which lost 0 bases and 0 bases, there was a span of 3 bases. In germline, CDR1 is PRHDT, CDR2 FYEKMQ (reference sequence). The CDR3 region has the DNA TGTGCCAGCAGCTTAGGGCGCTCCTACGAGCAGTACTTC. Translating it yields CASSLGRSYEQYF.